A single sample gave rise to the 29 T cell receptor beta chains below, sequenced in a study of T cells in women clearing cervical HPV infection. The method was immunoSEQ multiplex PCR; TCRdb's version includes in-frame clones alone and lacks a portion of them. The listing records tens of thousands of clones. Sequencing was carried out using blood buffy coat. Receptor source: a woman between 18 and 75 years old with a cervical HPV16 infection that either progressed to CIN3+ or cleared (not recorded which).

Comment on this clone: The read finishes 3 residues shy of the CDR3 end, and the germline J gene is used to complete it. The chain employs TRBV5-3 and TRBJ1-5; no reliable D call. TRBV5-3 is sorted into the ORF group, with uncertain function. V was trimmed by 1 base and J by 2 bases, leaving 13 bases between them. The CDR3 has 16 amino acids. CDR3 sequence: CARSLYGEDGNQPQHF. CDR3 DNA, as far as it was read: TGTGCCAGAAGCTTGTACGGGGAGGATGGCAATCAGCCC.

As for this clone: The CDR3 end falls 3 residues outside the read, so it is completed with the germline J gene. The genes are TRBV7-2 and TRBJ2-4, with D possibly being TRBD2 (6 bases). The germline V and J ends were trimmed by 5 bases and 6 bases, with 8 bases remaining between them. Germline V CDR1 and CDR2: SGHTA, FQGNSA. CDR3 length: 12 residues. CDR3 protein: CASSLGGNIQYF. CDR3 DNA, as far as it was read: TGTGCCAGCAGCCTGGGGGGAAACATT.

In the case of this clone: The CDR3 end is not reached by the read, which stops 3 residues before it; the germline J gene fills it in. The chain joins TRBV19 to TRBJ1-2, with 8 bases lining up with TRBD1. This CDR3 contains 16 residues. The germline V gene has CDR1 LNHDA and CDR2 SQIVND (reference sequence). The CDR3 is CASSLGERTGQRHYTF. CDR3 bases read: TGTGCCAGTAGCCTGGGGGAACGGACAGGGCAAAGACAC.

Remarks on this clone: Read coverage stops 3 residues before the CDR3 terminus; the germline J gene supplies the remainder. V gene TRBV7-9 combines with J gene TRBJ2-3; no clear D gene. This CDR3 has 14 residues. The germline V gene has CDR1 SEHNR and CDR2 FQNEAQ (reference sequence). The CDR3 sequence is CASSLAGFQETQYF. The CDR3 bases that were read are TGTGCCAGCAGCTTAGCAGGGTTCCAAGAGACG.

Regarding this clone: The CDR3 is cut off 3 residues early in the read; its end comes from the germline J gene. This sequence joins TRBV29-1 and TRBJ1-5; D might be TRBD1 (5 bases). V was pared by 6 bases and J by 2 bases, with 17 bases between. Germline CDR1 SQVTM, CDR2 ANQGSEA. This CDR3 has 15 residues. CDR3 DNA (partial): TGCAGCGTCGCAACGGGGGTCGGGGGCAATCAGCCC. This sequence encodes CSVATGVGGNQP. The complete CDR3 sequence is CSVATGVGGNQPQHF.

In regard to this clone: The read ends 3 residues early relative to the CDR3; the germline J gene fills the gap. The rearrangement joins TRBV11-2 to TRBJ2-7, with a possible D match to TRBD1 (5 bases). This CDR3 is built from 15 residues. Trimming cost V 7 bases and J 2 bases, with 18 bases left between them. CDR1 is SGHAT and CDR2 is FQNNGV in the germline V gene. Incomplete CDR3 DNA: TGTGCCAGCACCTCCCTTAGGGGCCTTACCTACGAG. Translating it yields CASTSLRGLTYE. In full, the CDR3 reads CASTSLRGLTYEQYF.

Points on this clone: The read halts 3 residues ahead of the CDR3 end, with the missing end drawn from the germline J gene. The rearrangement uses TRBV6-2 or TRBV6-3 and TRBJ2-2; D might be TRBD2 (5 bases). The germline V and J ends were trimmed by 6 bases and 3 bases, with 11 bases remaining between them. The CDR3 sequence is 14 residues long. CDR1 is MNHEY, CDR2 SVGEGT, per germline. CDR3 in amino acids: CASSGDLYTGELFF. CDR3 DNA (partial): TGTGCCAGCAGCGGGGATCTTTACACCGGGGAG.

To note about this clone: The read gets to within 3 residues of the CDR3 end, and the germline J gene fills in the rest. This chain links TRBV18 with TRBJ1-5; 9 nucleotides align to TRBD1. Trimming took 5 bases from V and 4 from J; bases not matched to a gene: 6. CDR1 KGHSH and CDR2 LQKENI come from the germline V gene. This CDR3 contains 15 residues. CDR3 DNA, as far as it was read: TGTGCCAGCTCAGCCGGGACAGGGATAAATCAGCCC. This sequence encodes CASSAGTGINQP. Given in full, the CDR3 is CASSAGTGINQPQHF. Variable domain in full (rest from reference TRBV18 and TRBJ1-5): NAGVMQNPRHLVRRRGQEARLRCSPMKGHSHVYWYRQLPEEGLKFMVYLQKENIIDESGMPKERFSAEFPKEGPSILRIQQVVRGDSAAYFCASSAGTGINQPQHFGDGTRLSIL.

Worth noting for this clone: Read coverage stops 3 residues before the CDR3 terminus; the germline J gene supplies the remainder. The rearrangement uses TRBV29-1 and TRBJ1-2; TRBD1 is a possible D gene (5 bases). V dropped 4 bases and J dropped 5 bases, with 14 bases sitting between them. This CDR3 region has 13 residues. The V gene's germline CDR1 is SQVTM and CDR2 ANQGSEA. The DNA read from the CDR3 is TGCAGCGTTGTAGGGACTGTGGAATATGGC. Amino acid sequence: CSVVGTVEYG. The complete CDR3 protein is CSVVGTVEYGYTF.

Regarding this clone: With the read ending 3 residues before the CDR3 end, the germline J gene is used to fill in that end. This chain uses TRBV6-4 with TRBJ1-2; TRBD1 matches at 7 bases. The CDR3 is 12 residues long. Germline CDR1 MRHNA, CDR2 SNTAGT. After removal of 9 bases from V and 6 bases from J, the junction contained 7 bases not matched to a gene. The CDR3 bases that were read are TGTGCCAGGAAAAGACAGGGTCATGGC. This gives the protein CARKRQGHG. The CDR3 as a whole reads CARKRQGHGYTF.

On this clone: The read falls 3 residues short of the CDR3 end, and the missing part is taken from the germline J gene. Other DNA sequences within the sample encode an identical CDR3. This chain links TRBV5-6 with TRBJ1-3, with D tentatively TRBD1 (5 bases). The CDR3 length is 15 residues. V lost 5 bases and J lost 0, with 12 bases in between. CDR1 is SGHDT, CDR2 YYEEEE, per germline. The sequenced part of the CDR3 DNA is TGTGCCAGCAGACCCCAGGACAACTCTGGAAACACC. Protein: CASRPQDNSGNT. The entire CDR3 reads CASRPQDNSGNTIYF.

The CDR3 DNA, read in part, is TGCAGTTACAGATTAGATGGGGGCTCTGGC. This encodes CSYRLDGGSG. The full CDR3 sequence reads CSYRLDGGSGYTF. This chain connects TRBV20-1 to TRBJ1-2; the D gene is possibly TRBD1 (6 bases). Read data end 3 residues before the CDR3 end; the end is taken from the germline J gene. Trimming shortened V by 8 bases and J by 7 bases, and 20 bases separated the two germline ends. Germline V CDR1 and CDR2: DFQATT, SNEGSKA (reference sequence). The CDR3 spans 13 residues.

With regard to this clone: The read comes to an end 3 residues before the CDR3 does, leaving the germline J gene to fill in the end. This rearrangement joins TRBV18 to TRBJ1-1, with D unclear. CDR1 is KGHSH and CDR2 is LQKENI in the germline V gene. The CDR3 covers 15 residues. CDR3 in amino acids: CASSPIPSSQETAFF. The CDR3 bases that were read are TGTGCCAGCTCACCAATCCCTAGCAGTCAAGAGACA.

On this clone: Other nucleotide sequences from this sample produce the same CDR3. Incomplete CDR3 DNA: TGTGCCAGTAGCCAAGCAGGACTAGCGGGAGTC. Residues: CASSQAGLAGV. The entire CDR3 protein reads CASSQAGLAGVIYF. The chain joins TRBV19 to TRBJ1-3; D is unresolved. The CDR3 end lies 3 residues beyond the end of the read and is filled in from the germline J gene. This CDR3 region has 14 residues. Germline V gives CDR1 LNHDA, CDR2 SQIVND (reference sequence).

About this clone itself: Read data end 3 residues before the CDR3 end; the end is taken from the germline J gene. This rearrangement joins TRBV28 to TRBJ2-2, with D maybe TRBD1 (5 bases). Germline V CDR1 and CDR2: MDHEN, SYDVKM. V was pared by 3 bases and J by 8 bases, with 19 bases between. CDR3 length: 16 residues. CDR3 loop: CASSFHRQPEGGELFF. The covered CDR3 bases are TGTGCCAGCAGTTTCCACAGACAGCCCGAAGGAGGGGAG.

For this clone: The read is 3 residues too short to cover the CDR3 end, so that end is filled in from the germline J gene. The chain has TRBV5-1 and TRBJ1-2, with TRBD1 as a possible D gene (5 bases). Germline values: CDR1 SGHRS, CDR2 YFSETQ. Deletions cut 0 bases from V and 6 bases from J, with 21 bases between. The CDR3 spans 17 residues. The DNA read from the CDR3 is TGCGCCAGCAGCTTGGTCTCAGGGCAGGTGGGAGGCCATGGC. Its protein is CASSLVSGQVGGHG. The full CDR3 reads CASSLVSGQVGGHGYTF.

With regard to this clone: The DNA ends 3 residues before the CDR3 does, and the rest of the CDR3 is filled in from the germline J gene. V usage is TRBV4-2 and J usage is TRBJ1-4; D remains ambiguous. The CDR3 is made up of 15 amino acids. Germline loops: CDR1 LGHNA, CDR2 YNFKEQ. Incomplete CDR3 DNA: TGTGCCAGCAGCCAAGACCCGGACTATAATTCACCA. Its translation: CASSQDPDYNSP. The full CDR3 is CASSQDPDYNSPLFF.

For this clone: Read sequence stops 3 residues before the CDR3 end, and the germline J gene provides the missing end. The V gene is TRBV20-1, the J gene TRBJ2-2; 8 bases fit TRBD1. The CDR3 contains 15 residues. Trimming at V came to 1 base and at J to 5 bases, leaving 6 bases not matched to a gene. Germline-derived CDR1 and CDR2 are DFQATT and SNEGSKA (reference sequence). The sequenced CDR3 bases are TGCAGTGCTAGAGTCCCAGGGGGCGGAACCGGGGAG. The encoded protein is CSARVPGGGTGE. The whole CDR3 sequence is CSARVPGGGTGELFF.

Concerning this clone: Sequencing ends 3 residues short of the CDR3 end; the germline J gene provides the rest. This chain uses TRBV7-9 with TRBJ1-5; 8 bases are shared with TRBD1. In germline, CDR1 is SEHNR, CDR2 FQNEAQ (reference sequence). The CDR3 totals 14 residues. J lost 6 bases, V lost 1 base, and 2 bases had no gene match. The sequenced part of the CDR3 DNA is TGTGCCAGCAGCTTAGGGACAGGGATTCAGCCC. Encoded protein: CASSLGTGIQP. The whole CDR3 protein reads CASSLGTGIQPQHF.

With regard to this clone: From the germline J gene comes the end of the CDR3, since the read stops 3 residues before it. V gene TRBV12-5 combines with J gene TRBJ2-5, with TRBD2 identical over 8 bases. Germline CDR1 and CDR2: LGHNT and FRNRAP. V gave up 9 bases and J gave up 1 base; unmatched junction bases: 4. The CDR3 is 13 residues long. CDR3 residues: CASARGGQETQYF. The covered CDR3 bases are TGTGCTAGCGCCCGGGGGGGCCAAGAGACC.

About this clone: Sequencing ends 3 residues short of the CDR3 end; the germline J gene provides the rest. The chain carries TRBV6-2 or TRBV6-3 and TRBJ1-5; D not resolved. V gave up 0 bases and J gave up 7 bases, with 10 bases separating them. The length of the CDR3 is 14 residues. Germline lookup yields CDR1 MNHEY and CDR2 SVGEGT. CDR3 residues: CASSYSLTSQPQHF. CDR3 DNA, as far as it was read: TGTGCCAGCAGTTACTCTCTGACATCCCAGCCC.

Note on this clone: The CDR3 end is not reached by the read, which stops 3 residues before it; the germline J gene fills it in. The chain is built from TRBV20-1 and TRBJ2-2; 7 bases are shared with TRBD1. Trimming took 4 bases from V and 1 from J; bases not matched to a gene: 6. Germline assignment: CDR1 DFQATT and CDR2 SNEGSKA (reference sequence). The CDR3 has 15 amino acids. CDR3: CSATDRDGNTGELFF. The sequenced part of the CDR3 DNA is TGCAGTGCTACCGACAGGGATGGGAACACCGGGGAG.

Of note for this clone: The read halts 3 residues ahead of the CDR3 end, with the missing end drawn from the germline J gene. V is TRBV19 and J is TRBJ1-1; 8 bases are a match to TRBD1. The CDR3 consists of 14 residues. In germline, CDR1 is LNHDA, CDR2 SQIVND (reference sequence). With V trimmed by 2 bases and J by 5 bases, 4 bases remained unmatched. Here the CDR3 reads CASSIQGAWTEAFF. Partial CDR3 DNA: TGTGCCAGTAGTATACAGGGGGCATGGACTGAA.

This CDR3 reads CASTIRQGADTQYF. Partial CDR3 DNA: TGTGCCAGCACTATACGGCAGGGGGCAGATACG. The chain has TRBV19 and TRBJ2-3, with TRBD1 identical over 7 bases. Sequencing ends 3 residues short of the CDR3 end; the germline J gene provides the rest. Germline CDR1 is LNHDA and CDR2 is SQIVND (reference sequence). Losses at the gene ends were 9 bases for V and 4 bases for J; bases not matched to a gene: 10. This CDR3 comprises 14 residues.

Of note for this clone: The read comes to an end 3 residues before the CDR3 does, leaving the germline J gene to fill in the end. The V and J genes are TRBV5-4 and TRBJ1-2; 10 bases are shared with TRBD1. Trimming cost V 2 bases and J 3 bases; bases outside gene matches: 1. This CDR3 comprises 14 residues. Germline assignment: CDR1 SGHNT and CDR2 YYREEE (reference sequence). CDR3 residues: CASSLGTGDYGYTF. CDR3 DNA, as far as it was read: TGTGCCAGCAGCTTAGGGACAGGGGACTATGGC.

To note about this clone: The CDR3 end falls 3 residues outside the read, so it is completed with the germline J gene. V is TRBV18 and J is TRBJ2-4; 7 positions match TRBD1. Germline V gives CDR1 KGHSH, CDR2 LQKENI. The CDR3 length is 17 residues. CDR3 DNA, as far as it was read: TGTGCCAGCTCACCCCTAGACAGGGCCTCGACACTCTATGGT. As protein: CASSPLDRASTLYG. The CDR3, in full, reads CASSPLDRASTLYGQYF.

As concerns this clone: The CDR3 end falls 3 residues outside the read, so it is completed with the germline J gene. The gene calls are TRBV24-1 and TRBJ2-5, with D hard to call. Germline CDR1 KGHDR, CDR2 SFDVKD. The CDR3 totals 13 residues. Deletions cut 1 base from V and 2 bases from J, with 4 bases between. CDR3 sequence: CATSDFPQETQYF. The part of the CDR3 DNA that was read is TGTGCCACCAGTGATTTCCCGCAAGAGACC.

Notes on this clone: The CDR3 is cut off 3 residues early in the read; its end comes from the germline J gene. The chain couples TRBV20-1 to TRBJ1-1; 7 bases are a match to TRBD1. Per the germline V gene, CDR1 is DFQATT and CDR2 is SNEGSKA (reference sequence). This CDR3 contains 14 residues. J was trimmed by 0 bases and V by 1 base; bases with no gene match: 2. The CDR3 DNA, read in part, is TGCAGTGCTAGAGGGACAGGAGTGAACACTGAA. Its protein product is CSARGTGVNTE. The entire CDR3 sequence reads CSARGTGVNTEAFF.

The CDR3 bases that were read are TGTGCCAGCATCCCTTCCGACAGGGAAAGTTTCGAG. It encodes CASIPSDRESFE. The complete CDR3 protein is CASIPSDRESFEQYF. This chain uses TRBV28 with TRBJ2-7, with 7 bases that match TRBD1. Read data end 3 residues before the CDR3 end; the end is taken from the germline J gene. With 7 bases clipped from V and 6 bases from J, the junction kept 15 bases outside the gene matches. The CDR3 loop spans 15 amino acids. CDR1 and CDR2 (germline): MDHEN, SYDVKM.